This TCR beta chain stems from a study of CD8 T cells in ankylosing spondylitis (TCRdb year 2017). Looking at the study overall: The study set out to find disease-linked TCR variants by profiling T cell receptor beta repertoires in ankylosing spondylitis patients and healthy donors. The full study cohort was made up of about 25 ankylosing spondylitis patients and fewer than 120 healthy donors. Samples of peripheral blood were taken, and for ankylosing spondylitis patients, synovial fluid was collected as well.

What the work shows at the level of the full study, not this receptor alone: Significant enrichment of the disease-linked clones was reported in matched synovial fluid samples from ankylosing spondylitis patients. A CD8+ phenotype was shown by the disease-linked clones, which were found at relatively low frequencies in peripheral blood. Some motif variants had previously been reported in the synovial fluid and blood of reactive arthritis patients, which suggests shared mechanisms of disease initiation. Blood from ankylosing spondylitis patients appeared to be characterized by a TCR beta motif composed of under 10 highly homologous amino acid variants.

Germline trimming: 1 base from V, 4 bases from J; junction bases outside gene matches: 7. From a lookup of the germline V gene (reference sequence), CDR1 and CDR2 are SGHAT and FQDESV. From the cysteine up to the phenylalanine, the CDR3 has a length of 17 residues. Only the CDR3 portion is preserved as DNA: 51 bases, with reading frame beginning at the first base. The sample was run on an Illumina HiSeq 2500. Quantitative 5'-RACE with molecular barcodes was used to prepare TCR beta libraries. From the authors' description of their analysis: A new computational method, built on a probabilistic model of VDJ rearrangement, was used to identify disease-linked TCR variants. The public reads were quality trimmed at Q25 with fastp and then assembled into clones with MiXCR by TCRdb, keeping productive beta chains. Duplicate CDR3 protein sequences are folded into a single record with the most common DNA and genes. TCRdb, rather than the study authors, made the V and J calls. This sample gives some 46,000 distinct CDR3 sequences in total; approximately 10% of them show up just once. About 1.4% of the sample is in the top ten clones.

This clonotype has just a few counts. The specificity of this receptor is unknown. Base qualities are not provided; no much larger clone lies one nucleotide away. The chain was built from TRBV11-1 and TRBJ2-1; 10 nucleotides in the junction match TRBD2. Sequencing used blood, either unsorted or a sorted T cell fraction (not recorded which). This TCR was recovered from a male donor with ankylosing spondylitis or in good health (not recorded which). The sequence in DNA is TGTGCCAGCAGCTTAGAGAGAGGACTAGCGGAATACAATGAGCAGTTCTTC. Translated, it gives CASSLERGLAEYNEQFF.